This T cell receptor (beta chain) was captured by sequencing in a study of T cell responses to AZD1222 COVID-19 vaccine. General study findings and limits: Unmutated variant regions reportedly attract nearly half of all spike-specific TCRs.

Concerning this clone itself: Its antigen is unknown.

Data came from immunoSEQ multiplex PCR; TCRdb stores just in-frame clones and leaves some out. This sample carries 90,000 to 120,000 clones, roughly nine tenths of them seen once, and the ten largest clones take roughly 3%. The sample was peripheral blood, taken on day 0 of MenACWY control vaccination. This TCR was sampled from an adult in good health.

The CDR3 DNA reads as TGCGCCAGCAGCCGCAGCCCGGGACAGGGATGGGCAGATACGCAGTATTTT. Encoded protein: CASSRSPGQGWADTQYF. V and J are TRBV4-1 and TRBJ2-3; 9 bases map to TRBD1. CDR3 length equals 17 residues. Germline CDR1 reads MGHRA; CDR2 reads YSYEKL. J lost 4 bases, V lost 4 bases, and 12 bases had no gene match.